This entry describes one T cell receptor (beta chain). Antigen: not known. The data belong to a study of shared clonotypes between healthy human individuals. Study findings and constraints: Despite large depth, rarefaction showed incomplete sorted-subset sequencing. Genetic and exposure-history diversity was limited by the small donor number.

Terminally differentiated effector memory CD45RA+ cells were left out of the naive CD8 fraction, which was CD45RO-negative and positively selected for CCR7. TCRdb's table, derived via immunoSEQ multiplex PCR, lists solely in-frame clones and lacks some. The top ten hold roughly 1.8% of the sample, which has millions of clones, 85% to 95% seen once. This CDR3 comprises 17 residues. Trimming stripped 1 base from V and 6 bases from J, with 18 bases between. Germline lookup yields CDR1 SGHVS and CDR2 FNYEAQ. This chain uses TRBV7-6 with TRBJ2-2, with a possible D match to TRBD2 (6 bases). Sequencing was performed on naive CD8+ T cells from PBMCs. The TCR comes from a man aged 18 to 29 in good health. Some clones in this sample may be carry-over from other donors' samples. Written as DNA, the CDR3 is TGTGCCAGCAGCTTAGTTTCGGGAGCACCACTCGCCGGGGAGCTGTTTTTT. Amino acids: CASSLVSGAPLAGELFF.